This T cell receptor (beta chain) was documented in a study of T-cell memory formation after mild COVID-19. The overall study: The two donors had largely donor-specific TCR clusters.

Points from the study as a whole: Contracting clones from day 15 to 85 had balanced CD4/CD8; later expanders favoured CD4+. Cross-reactive memory appears to have joined, as suggested by some responding clones showing up in pre-infection memory. A second wave of clones peaked on day 37, and their SARS-CoV-2 specificity went unconfirmed.

TCRdb passed the 5' RACE reads through MiXCR, listing each CDR3 protein once. The sample carries 550,000 to 700,000 distinct CDR3 sequences, 17% recorded once. Concerning this clonotype itself: Its antigen is currently unknown.

V was clipped by 5 bases and J by 8 bases; unmatched bases: 7. The CDR3 is 14 residues long. CDR1 SGHVS and CDR2 FNYEAQ come from the germline V gene. This sequence originates from an adult woman who had mild COVID-19 (a few samples of this study predate the infection). Cell type and time point are not known. The chain carries TRBV7-6 and TRBJ2-7; TRBD1 aligns across 12 bases. The sequenced sample was PBMCs or a T cell subset sorted from them (not recorded which). The CDR3 loop reads CASSTGTGGFQQYF. CDR3 sequence (DNA): TGTGCCAGCAGCACCGGGACAGGGGGCTTTCAGCAGTACTTC.